A selection of T cell receptor beta chains follows, all from one sample in a study of CD4 T cells in relation to SARS-CoV-2 and coronaviruses. The table came from immunoSEQ multiplex PCR; TCRdb's copy has only in-frame clones and leaves some out. The sample records 25,000 or so clones, more than 65% being singletons. Their antigens are not known. The sequencing sample was made of CD4+ T cells from PBMCs, cultured in vitro. These receptors were taken from a human donor in good health. The CDR3 runs from the conserved cysteine through the conserved F or W. D genes are given only for firm matches. Where a row states a size, it is once, few, many or the class of an expanded clone; other rows omit it.

v_gene,abundance,j_gene,d_gene,CDR3aa,CDR3nt
TRBV10-3,once,TRBJ2-3,TRBD2,CAISESSGGVSDTQYF,TGTGCCATCAGTGAGTCGAGCGGGGGGGTGTCAGATACGCAGTATTTT
TRBV4-1,-,TRBJ2-7,TRBD1,CASSHPGQGSYEQYF,TGCGCCAGCAGCCATCCGGGACAGGGCTCCTACGAGCAGTACTTC
TRBV11-2,-,TRBJ2-2,-,CASSPRQGGTGELFF,TGTGCCAGCAGCCCTCGACAGGGAGGAACCGGGGAGCTGTTTTTT
TRBV4-3,-,TRBJ2-4,TRBD2,CASSPGTTNIQYF,TGCGCCAGCAGCCCTGGGACTACTAACATTCAGTACTTC
TRBV6-1,-,TRBJ1-2,-,CASSEWGRTDF,TGTGCCAGCAGTGAATGGGGCCGGACAGACTTC
TRBV7-9,few,TRBJ1-2,-,CASSLATANGYTF,TGTGCCAGCAGCTTAGCGACGGCAAATGGCTACACCTTC
TRBV5-1,-,TRBJ2-1,-,CASSTQGGEQFF,TGCGCCAGCAGCACCCAGGGTGGTGAGCAGTTCTTC
TRBV6-2/TRBV6-3,few,TRBJ1-6,-,CASSSGRSSSYNSPLHF,TGTGCCAGCAGTTCGGGACGGTCGAGCTCCTATAATTCACCCCTCCACTTT
TRBV11-3,-,TRBJ2-5,-,CASSLEGHSGLETQYF,TGTGCCAGCAGCTTAGAAGGACACTCGGGCTTAGAGACCCAGTACTTC
TRBV2,few,TRBJ2-7,-,CASAGITYEQYF,TGTGCCAGTGCAGGAATAACCTACGAGCAGTACTTC
TRBV19,-,TRBJ2-1,-,CATASYNEQFF,TGTGCCACCGCTTCCTACAATGAGCAGTTCTTC
TRBV7-2,-,TRBJ1-1,TRBD1,CASSLAGTAISKAFF,TGTGCCAGCAGCTTAGCCGGGACAGCCATTTCAAAAGCTTTCTTT
TRBV18,-,TRBJ1-1,TRBD1,CASSLQTGDSEAFF,TGTGCCAGCTCACTCCAGACAGGGGATTCTGAAGCTTTCTTT
TRBV9,-,TRBJ2-7,-,CASSRQPSYEQYF,TGTGCCAGCAGCCGCCAGCCCTCCTACGAGCAGTACTTC
TRBV11-2,-,TRBJ2-5,-,CASSQGASGVRETQYF,TGTGCCAGCAGCCAGGGGGCTAGCGGGGTCAGAGAGACCCAGTACTTC
TRBV10-3,-,TRBJ2-3,-,CAISESTDTQYF,TGTGCCATCAGTGAGTCAACAGATACGCAGTATTTT
TRBV7-2,few,TRBJ1-1,-,CASSFQRPEVAFF,TGTGCCAGCAGCTTCCAGCGACCAGAAGTAGCTTTCTTT
TRBV5-1,-,TRBJ1-1,-,CASSLRQENTEAFF,TGCGCCAGCAGCTTGCGACAGGAGAACACTGAAGCTTTCTTT
TRBV6-5,-,TRBJ1-2,TRBD1,CASSYVDRGRAYGYTF,TGTGCCAGCAGTTACGTTGACAGGGGAAGGGCCTATGGCTACACCTTC
TRBV24-1,-,TRBJ1-2,TRBD1,CATSDTGEGYTF,TGTGCCACCAGTGACACAGGGGAAGGCTACACCTTC
TRBV5-1,-,TRBJ1-1,-,CASSLRQQRGTEAFF,TGCGCCAGCAGCTTGCGACAACAGCGGGGTACTGAAGCTTTCTTT
TRBV9,-,TRBJ1-4,TRBD1,CASSPGGDRVEKLFF,TGTGCCAGCAGCCCTGGTGGGGACAGGGTGGAAAAACTGTTTTTT
TRBV5-1,few,TRBJ1-1,TRBD1,CASSVTGTGPEAFF,TGCGCCAGCAGCGTAACCGGGACAGGGCCTGAAGCTTTCTTT
TRBV7-2,once,TRBJ2-5,-,CASSVLWETQYF,TGTGCCAGCAGCGTTCTGTGGGAGACCCAGTACTTC
TRBV7-2,-,TRBJ1-5,TRBD1,CASSSMDRQPQHF,TGTGCCAGCAGCTCAATGGACAGGCAGCCCCAGCATTTT
TRBV9,-,TRBJ2-7,TRBD1,CASSVLDRGYEQYF,TGTGCCAGCAGCGTATTGGACAGGGGCTACGAGCAGTACTTC
TRBV19,once,TRBJ1-2,-,CASSIRGRGYGYTF,TGTGCCAGTAGTATAAGGGGAAGGGGCTATGGCTACACCTTC
TRBV5-6,-,TRBJ2-7,TRBD1,CASSLGPTGAYVEQYF,TGTGCCAGCAGCTTGGGTCCGACAGGGGCGTACGTAGAGCAGTACTTC
TRBV27,-,TRBJ2-7,-,CARPRDSPSGSSYEQYF,TGTGCCAGACCTCGGGACAGCCCTAGCGGATCCTCCTACGAGCAGTACTTC
TRBV2,-,TRBJ1-1,-,CASSSWSGNTEAFF,TGTGCCAGCAGTTCATGGAGTGGGAACACTGAAGCTTTCTTT
TRBV7-2,-,TRBJ2-7,TRBD1,CASSLGQVVYEQYF,TGTGCCAGCAGCTTGGGACAGGTCGTTTACGAGCAGTACTTC
TRBV5-1,-,TRBJ1-1,TRBD1,CASSAGQGTDTEAFF,TGCGCCAGCAGCGCGGGACAGGGTACGGACACTGAAGCTTTCTTT
TRBV5-5,-,TRBJ1-2,-,CASSLGPGVGYGYTF,TGTGCCAGCAGCTTGGGACCGGGGGTTGGATATGGCTACACCTTC
TRBV10-1,-,TRBJ2-1,TRBD2,CASSASGGLNEQFF,TGCGCCAGCAGTGCTAGCGGGGGGTTGAATGAGCAGTTCTTC
TRBV30,once,TRBJ1-1,-,CAWSVRVGTEAFF,TGTGCCTGGAGTGTACGGGTGGGCACTGAAGCTTTCTTT
TRBV19,few,TRBJ1-2,-,CASSIDLVSGYTF,TGTGCCAGTAGTATAGATCTCGTGAGTGGCTACACCTTC
TRBV6-2/TRBV6-3,-,TRBJ2-1,-,CASSSFLAGYNEQFF,TGTGCCAGCAGTTCTTTTTTAGCAGGATACAATGAGCAGTTCTTC
TRBV4-2,-,TRBJ2-5,TRBD2,CASSQGGRGTSVQTQYF,TGTGCCAGCAGCCAAGGGGGAAGAGGGACTAGCGTACAGACCCAGTACTTC
TRBV7-9,few,TRBJ1-4,-,CASDSTGRSEKLFF,TGTGCCAGCGATTCGACAGGACGTTCCGAAAAACTGTTTTTT
TRBV10-2,-,TRBJ2-7,TRBD1,CASISGTGSYEQYF,TGCGCCAGCATTTCTGGGACAGGCTCCTACGAGCAGTACTTC
TRBV12-5,-,TRBJ2-7,TRBD2,CASGSGLAGGPSYNPYEQYF,TGTGCTAGTGGTTCGGGACTAGCGGGAGGCCCTAGTTATAATCCCTACGAGCAGTACTTC
TRBV19,-,TRBJ1-2,TRBD1,CACRGPPYGYTF,TGTGCCTGCAGGGGGCCGCCCTATGGCTACACCTTC